One and the same sample provided the 11 T cell receptor beta chains below, sequenced in a study of blood T cell repertoires in COVID-19. Only in-frame clones appear in the TCRdb table, and some are missing; sequencing was by immunoSEQ multiplex PCR. The table lists around 150,000 clones, roughly 88% of them singletons, with roughly 9% in the top ten. Material: peripheral blood. These receptors were taken from a woman older than 75 with active or convalescent COVID-19.

The chain recombines TRBV6-5 with TRBJ1-1; maybe TRBD1 (5 bases). CDR1 and CDR2 from the germline V gene are MNHEY and SVGAGI. The CDR3 sequence is 13 residues long. V was pared by 4 bases and J by 11 bases, with 17 bases between. This CDR3 is CASSSSSGGRAFF. The CDR3 DNA sequence: TGTGCCAGCAGTTCCTCTTCGGGGGGGAGGGCTTTCTTT.

The chain carries TRBV5-5 and TRBJ1-3, with a weak D call TRBD1 (6 bases). The CDR3 totals 15 residues. V lost 5 bases, J lost 0 bases, and 12 bases lay in between. Looked up from germline, CDR1 is SGHKS and CDR2 is YYEKEE (reference sequence). The CDR3 reads CASRKDSSSGNTIYF. The CDR3 nucleotides are TGTGCCAGCAGGAAGGACAGCTCCTCTGGAAACACCATATATTTT.

This rearrangement joins TRBV13 to TRBJ1-4, with a tentative D call TRBD1 (5 bases). The CDR3 loop spans 16 amino acids. Germline loops: CDR1 PRHDT, CDR2 FYEKMQ (reference sequence). The V end lost 2 bases, the J end lost 3 bases, and 13 bases lay between the germline ends. CDR3 sequence (DNA): TGTGCCAGCAGCTTACAGGGCTCCATGGCTAATGAAAAACTGTTTTTT. Translation gives CASSLQGSMANEKLFF.

V is TRBV4-3 and J is TRBJ1-1; D ambiguous. With 0 bases removed from V and 7 bases from J, the gap between germline ends came to 15 bases. This CDR3 has 15 residues. Germline V gene lookup returns CDR1 LGHNA and CDR2 YSLEER. In DNA, the CDR3 is TGCGCCAGCAGCCAAGATCTATGGGCTTATGATGAAGCTTTCTTT. Translating gives CASSQDLWAYDEAFF.

This clone was detected once. This chain uses TRBV18 with TRBJ1-4; 7 bases match TRBD1. CDR1 and CDR2 (germline): KGHSH, LQKENI. V dropped 4 bases and J dropped 4; count of bases not matched to a gene: 9. The CDR3 loop spans 16 amino acids. The CDR3 nucleotides are TGTGCCAGCTCACTCGACGTAGGGACAGTTAATGAAAAACTGTTTTTT. Its translation: CASSLDVGTVNEKLFF.

V gene TRBV3-1 (or the pseudogene TRBV3-2) combines with J gene TRBJ1-1; maybe TRBD1 (6 bases). Trimming removed 0 bases at V and 8 bases at J, with 16 bases between. This CDR3 contains 15 residues. The germline V gene encodes CDR1 LGHDT and CDR2 YNNKEL (reference sequence). For the CDR3, the DNA is TGTGCCAGCAGCCAAGATGGTACAGGGCTAATAGAAGCTTTCTTT. Translation gives CASSQDGTGLIEAFF.

The V call is TRBV11-2, the J call TRBJ1-1; D might be TRBD1 (6 bases). V lost 5 bases, J lost 11 bases, and 21 bases lay in between. Germline values: CDR1 SGHAT, CDR2 FQNNGV. This CDR3 has 14 amino acids. CDR3 in DNA: TGTGCCAGCAGCCCTATGGGGGGGGGCAATGGTGCTTTCTTT. Translating gives CASSPMGGGNGAFF.

The chain is built from TRBV16 and TRBJ1-1; 9 bases match TRBD1. The CDR3 runs to 15 residues. J gave up 3 bases and V 4 bases, and 6 bases lay outside the gene matches. From germline, CDR1 is KGHSY and CDR2 FQNENV. The DNA of the CDR3 is TGTGCCAGCAGCCCAAGGTGGACAGGGGACACTGAAGCTTTCTTT. It codes for CASSPRWTGDTEAFF.

A few counts support this clone. The gene calls are TRBV6-5 and TRBJ2-1, with 11 bases fitting TRBD2. This CDR3 is built from 15 residues. Germline V gene lookup returns CDR1 MNHEY and CDR2 SVGAGI. V shed 6 bases and J 4 bases; nucleotides not matched to a gene: 5. The CDR3 protein is CASRILAGGYNEQFF. CDR3 coding DNA: TGTGCCAGCAGAATCCTAGCGGGGGGATACAATGAGCAGTTCTTC.

This chain joins TRBV30 and TRBJ1-5, with D possibly being TRBD1 (6 bases). Deletions cut 4 bases from V and 7 bases from J, with 14 bases between. The CDR3 spans 13 residues. Germline V lookup: CDR1 GTSNPN, CDR2 SVGIG (reference sequence). The CDR3 loop reads CAWTPGEGQPQHF. CDR3 bases: TGTGCCTGGACCCCAGGGGAGGGACAGCCCCAGCATTTT.

The J gene is TRBJ2-1, the V gene TRBV3-1 (or the pseudogene TRBV3-2); 7 bases line up with TRBD2. Germline CDR1 and CDR2: LGHDT and YNNKEL (reference sequence). The CDR3 is 13 amino acids. J was trimmed by 7 bases and V by 8 bases; bases with no gene match: 8. The CDR3 DNA is TGTGCCAGCCTGGGGGGGGGAGGGAATGAGCAGTTCTTC. Translated, it gives CASLGGGGNEQFF.